This TCR beta chain was sequenced in a study of T cells in Graves' hyperthyroidism and ophthalmopathy. Study background: Once the initial diagnosis was made, peripheral blood was obtained before any treatment. Whole-study findings and limits: Model predictions of ophthalmopathy came a median 6.5 months before onset.

Blood dates from first hyperthyroidism diagnosis, before any ophthalmopathy symptoms. This clonotype was detected ten times or more. Its specificity is not known. Amplified TCR beta CDR3 regions derived from RNA transcripts. RT-PCR in the first round (using the HTBI primer set) targeted the TCR CDR3. TCRdb re-derived calls from the multiplex PCR reads in MiXCR, one entry per CDR3 protein. This table holds 370,000 or so distinct CDR3 sequences, about a sixth found once. Trimming took off 6 bases at V and 0 bases at J, with 15 bases between the two ends. Per germline, CDR1 MDHEN and CDR2 SYDVKM. This CDR3 has 17 residues.

The TCR sequence derives from a woman younger than 30 with Graves' hyperthyroidism that later progressed to Graves' ophthalmopathy. This sequence joins TRBV28 and TRBJ2-6; weak D call: TRBD1 (6 bases). Sequenced input: blood. The DNA of the CDR3 is TGTGCCAGCAGAGGGACCAGGGGCACCTCTGGGGCCAACGTCCTGACTTTC. Translating it yields CASRGTRGTSGANVLTF.